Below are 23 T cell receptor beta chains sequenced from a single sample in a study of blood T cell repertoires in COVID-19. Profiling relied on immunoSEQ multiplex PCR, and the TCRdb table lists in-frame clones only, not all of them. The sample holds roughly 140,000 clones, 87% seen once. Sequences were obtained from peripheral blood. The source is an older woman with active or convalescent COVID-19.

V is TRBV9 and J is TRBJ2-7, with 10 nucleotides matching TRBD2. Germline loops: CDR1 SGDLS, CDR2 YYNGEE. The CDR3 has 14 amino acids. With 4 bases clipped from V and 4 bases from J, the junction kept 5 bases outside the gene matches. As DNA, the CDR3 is TGTGCCAGCAGCCCGGGACTAGCGAGTTACGAGCAGTACTTC. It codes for CASSPGLASYEQYF.

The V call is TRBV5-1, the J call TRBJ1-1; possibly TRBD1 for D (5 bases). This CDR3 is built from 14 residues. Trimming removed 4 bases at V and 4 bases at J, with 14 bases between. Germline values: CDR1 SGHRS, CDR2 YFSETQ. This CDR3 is CASSGGRGVTEAFF. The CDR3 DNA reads TGCGCCAGCAGCGGCGGGAGGGGCGTCACTGAAGCTTTCTTT.

CDR3 DNA: TGTGCCAGCAGCTTGGGGCCTCGTACGGGTGAAAAACTGTTTTTT. It translates to CASSLGPRTGEKLFF. J is TRBJ1-4 and V is TRBV3-1 (or the pseudogene TRBV3-2); D may be TRBD1 (5 bases). The V gene's germline CDR1 is LGHDT and CDR2 YNNKEL (reference sequence). CDR3 length equals 15 residues. The V and J ends lost 5 bases and 7 bases respectively, with 17 bases between them.

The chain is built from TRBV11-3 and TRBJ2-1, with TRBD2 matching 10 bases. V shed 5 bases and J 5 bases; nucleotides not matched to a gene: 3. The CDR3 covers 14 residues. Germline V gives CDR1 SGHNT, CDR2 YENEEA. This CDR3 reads CASSPGLADNEQFF. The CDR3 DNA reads TGTGCCAGCAGCCCCGGACTAGCGGACAATGAGCAGTTCTTC.

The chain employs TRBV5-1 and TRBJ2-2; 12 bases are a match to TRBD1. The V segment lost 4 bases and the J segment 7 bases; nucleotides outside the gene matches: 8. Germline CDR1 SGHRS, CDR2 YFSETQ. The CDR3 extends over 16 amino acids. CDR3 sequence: CASSLGQGARGGELFF. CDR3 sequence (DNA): TGCGCCAGCAGCCTGGGACAGGGGGCGAGAGGCGGGGAGCTGTTTTTT.

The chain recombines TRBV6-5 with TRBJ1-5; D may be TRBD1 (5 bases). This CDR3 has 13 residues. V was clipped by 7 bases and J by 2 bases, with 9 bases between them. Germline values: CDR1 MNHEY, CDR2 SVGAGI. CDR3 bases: TGTGCCAGCAATGGGGGGGGCAATCAGCCCCAGCATTTT. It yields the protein CASNGGGNQPQHF.

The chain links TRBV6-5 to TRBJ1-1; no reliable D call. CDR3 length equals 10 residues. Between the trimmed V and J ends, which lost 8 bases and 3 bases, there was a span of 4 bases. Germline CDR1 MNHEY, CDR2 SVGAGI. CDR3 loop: CASGYTEAFF. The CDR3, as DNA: TGTGCCAGCGGCTACACTGAAGCTTTCTTT.

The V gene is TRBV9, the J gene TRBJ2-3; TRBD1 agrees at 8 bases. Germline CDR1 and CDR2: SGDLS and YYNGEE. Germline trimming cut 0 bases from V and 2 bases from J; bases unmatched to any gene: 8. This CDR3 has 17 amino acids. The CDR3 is CASSVGRGTGFTDTQYF. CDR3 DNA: TGTGCCAGCAGCGTAGGTCGGGGGACAGGATTCACAGATACGCAGTATTTT.

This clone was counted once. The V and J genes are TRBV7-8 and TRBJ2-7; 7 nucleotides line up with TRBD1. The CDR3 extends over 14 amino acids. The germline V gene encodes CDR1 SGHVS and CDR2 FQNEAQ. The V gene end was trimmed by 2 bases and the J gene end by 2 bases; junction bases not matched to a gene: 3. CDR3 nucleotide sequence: TGTGCCAGCAGCTTAAACAGGGGTCCCTACGAGCAGTACTTC. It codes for CASSLNRGPYEQYF.

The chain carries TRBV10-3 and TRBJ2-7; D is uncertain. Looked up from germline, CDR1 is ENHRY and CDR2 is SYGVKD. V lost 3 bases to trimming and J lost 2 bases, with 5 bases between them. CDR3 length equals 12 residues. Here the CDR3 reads CAISDPAYEQYF. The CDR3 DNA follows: TGTGCCATCAGTGATCCAGCCTACGAGCAGTACTTC.

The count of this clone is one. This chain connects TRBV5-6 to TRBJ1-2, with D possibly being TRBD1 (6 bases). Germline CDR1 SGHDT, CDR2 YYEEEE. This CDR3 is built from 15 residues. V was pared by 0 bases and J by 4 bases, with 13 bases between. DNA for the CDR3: TGTGCCAGCAGCTTGGGACGAACAGGGACCTATGGCTACACCTTC. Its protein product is CASSLGRTGTYGYTF.

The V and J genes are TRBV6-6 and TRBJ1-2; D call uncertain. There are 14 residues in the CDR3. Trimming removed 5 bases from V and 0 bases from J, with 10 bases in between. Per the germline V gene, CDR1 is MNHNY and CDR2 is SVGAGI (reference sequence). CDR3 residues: CASSATGANYGYTF. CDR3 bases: TGTGCCAGCAGTGCGACGGGAGCTAACTATGGCTACACCTTC.

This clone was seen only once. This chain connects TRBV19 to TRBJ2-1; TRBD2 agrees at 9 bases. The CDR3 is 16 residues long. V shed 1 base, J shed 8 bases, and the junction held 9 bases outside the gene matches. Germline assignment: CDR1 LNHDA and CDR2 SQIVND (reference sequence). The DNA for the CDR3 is TGTGCCAGTAGTATAGCTGGGACTAGCATCAGGTATGAGCAGTTCTTC. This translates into CASSIAGTSIRYEQFF.

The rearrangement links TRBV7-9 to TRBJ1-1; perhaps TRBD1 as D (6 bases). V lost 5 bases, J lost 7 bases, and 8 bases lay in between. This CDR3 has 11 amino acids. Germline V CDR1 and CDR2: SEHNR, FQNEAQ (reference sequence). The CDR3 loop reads CASSLQGEAFF. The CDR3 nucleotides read TGTGCCAGCAGCCTACAGGGTGAAGCTTTCTTT.

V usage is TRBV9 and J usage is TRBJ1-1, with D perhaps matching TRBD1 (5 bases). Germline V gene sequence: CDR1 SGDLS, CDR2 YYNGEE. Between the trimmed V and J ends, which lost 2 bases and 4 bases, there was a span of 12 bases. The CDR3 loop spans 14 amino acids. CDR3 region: CASSVAGDPTEAFF. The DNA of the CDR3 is TGTGCCAGCAGCGTGGCGGGGGACCCCACTGAAGCTTTCTTT.

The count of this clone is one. This CDR3 reads CASSLREGAVGYEQYF. In nucleotides, the CDR3 is TGCGCCAGCAGCCTCCGCGAGGGGGCCGTCGGCTACGAGCAGTACTTC. V usage is TRBV4-3 and J usage is TRBJ2-7; TRBD1 agrees at 7 bases. Germline trimming cut 4 bases from V and 3 bases from J; bases unmatched to any gene: 12. CDR1 is LGHNA and CDR2 is YSLEER in the germline V gene. This CDR3 is built from 16 residues.

This CDR3 is CATSDLQGTVNQPQHF. As DNA, the CDR3 is TGTGCCACCAGTGATTTGCAGGGGACAGTGAATCAGCCCCAGCATTTT. This chain connects TRBV24-1 to TRBJ1-5; TRBD1 matches 7 bases. The germline gives CDR1 KGHDR, CDR2 SFDVKD. This CDR3 is 16 amino acids long. The J segment lost 4 bases and the V segment lost 0 bases, leaving 5 bases of the junction unmatched.

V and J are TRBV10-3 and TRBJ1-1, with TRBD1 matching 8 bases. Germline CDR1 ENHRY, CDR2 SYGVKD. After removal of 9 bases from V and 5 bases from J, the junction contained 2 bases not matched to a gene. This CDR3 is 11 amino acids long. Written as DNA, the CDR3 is TGTGCCATACACAGGGGGACTGAAGCTTTCTTT. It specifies CAIHRGTEAFF.

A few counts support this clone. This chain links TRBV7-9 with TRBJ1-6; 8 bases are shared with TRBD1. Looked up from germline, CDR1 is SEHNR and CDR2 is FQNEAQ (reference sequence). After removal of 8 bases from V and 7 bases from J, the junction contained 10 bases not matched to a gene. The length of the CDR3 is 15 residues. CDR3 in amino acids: CASLGSGQANSPLHF. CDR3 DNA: TGTGCCAGCTTGGGGTCGGGACAGGCGAATTCACCCCTCCACTTT. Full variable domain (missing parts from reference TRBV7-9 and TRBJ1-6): DTGVSQNPRHKITKRGQNVTFRCDPISEHNRLYWYRQTLGQGPEFLTYFQNEAQLEKSRLLSDRFSAERPKGSFSTLEIQRTEQGDSAMYLCASLGSGQANSPLHFGNGTRLTVT.

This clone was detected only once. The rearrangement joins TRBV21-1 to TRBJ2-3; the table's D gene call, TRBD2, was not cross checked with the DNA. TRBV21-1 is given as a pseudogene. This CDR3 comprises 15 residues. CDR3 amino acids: CASVAGGQSTDTQYF. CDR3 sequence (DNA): TGTGCCAGCGTCGCGGGGGGCCAAAGCACAGATACGCAGTATTTT.

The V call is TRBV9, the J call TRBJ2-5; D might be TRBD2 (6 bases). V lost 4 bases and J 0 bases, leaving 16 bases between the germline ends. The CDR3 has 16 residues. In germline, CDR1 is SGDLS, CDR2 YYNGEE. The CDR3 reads CASSTQEGWYQETQYF. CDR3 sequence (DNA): TGTGCCAGCAGCACCCAGGAGGGTTGGTACCAAGAGACCCAGTACTTC.

The CDR3 reads CASSLPGERSYEQYF. The CDR3, as DNA: TGTGCCAGCAGCTTACCGGGGGAACGGTCCTACGAGCAGTACTTC. The chain combines TRBV7-9 with TRBJ2-7; TRBD2 might be the D (6 bases). The CDR3 length is 15 residues. V shed 2 bases and J shed 1 base, with 12 bases lying between them. From germline, CDR1 is SEHNR and CDR2 FQNEAQ (reference sequence).

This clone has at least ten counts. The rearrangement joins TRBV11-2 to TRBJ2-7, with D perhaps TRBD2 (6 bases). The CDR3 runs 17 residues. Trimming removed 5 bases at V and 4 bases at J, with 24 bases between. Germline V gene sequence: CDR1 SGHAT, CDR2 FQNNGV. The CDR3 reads CASSPGSAGPLGYEQYF. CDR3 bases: TGTGCCAGCAGCCCAGGGTCTGCGGGGCCCCTGGGGTACGAGCAGTACTTC.